One and the same sample provided the 30 T cell receptor beta chains below, sequenced in a study of T cell responses to AZD1222 COVID-19 vaccine. Sequenced by immunoSEQ multiplex PCR; TCRdb stores in-frame clones only, minus some. The sample consists of 130,000 to 150,000 clones, around nine tenths of them appearing once. The sequenced sample was peripheral blood, obtained on day 0 of AZD1222 vaccination. All receptors come from an adult in good health.

The rearrangement joins TRBV28 to TRBJ2-5, with a weak D call TRBD2 (6 bases). Germline V CDR1 and CDR2: MDHEN, SYDVKM. The CDR3 runs 14 residues. With 6 bases removed from V and 5 bases from J, the gap between germline ends came to 16 bases. This CDR3 is CASSAPGSRETQYF. The DNA for the CDR3 is TGTGCCAGCAGCGCCCCCGGGAGTCGGGAGACCCAGTACTTC.

This chain joins TRBV5-5 and TRBJ2-5; D might be TRBD1 (5 bases). Per the germline V gene, CDR1 is SGHKS and CDR2 is YYEKEE (reference sequence). Trimming removed 0 bases at V and 5 bases at J, with 8 bases between. CDR3 length equals 13 residues. The DNA of the CDR3 is TGTGCCAGCAGCTTGGAGGGGCCGGAGACCCAGTACTTC. Its translation: CASSLEGPETQYF.

Remarks on this clone: A junction boundary mismatches the germline segment, possibly from a read error. The chain is built from TRBV5-6 and TRBJ2-7; tentatively, D is TRBD2 (6 bases). Germline V gene sequence: CDR1 SGHDT, CDR2 YYEEEE. This CDR3 has 14 amino acids. The CDR3 sequence is CASTLGGASYEQYF. CDR3 coding DNA: TGTGCCAGCACCTTAGGCGGGGCCTCCTATGAGCAGTACTTC.

J is TRBJ2-5 and V is TRBV3-1 (or the pseudogene TRBV3-2); D ambiguous. Trimming cost V 0 bases and J 8 bases, with 13 bases left between them. Germline V lookup: CDR1 LGHDT, CDR2 YNNKEL (reference sequence). The CDR3 sequence is 14 residues long. CDR3 protein: CASSQEMVDGTQYF. CDR3 nucleotide sequence: TGTGCCAGCAGCCAAGAGATGGTGGACGGAACCCAGTACTTC.

The chain employs TRBV7-9 and TRBJ2-1, with TRBD2 matching over 12 bases. Germline lookup yields CDR1 SEHNR and CDR2 FQNEAQ (reference sequence). The CDR3 is 14 amino acids. V shed 5 bases and J 9 bases; nucleotides not matched to a gene: 5. CDR3 DNA: TGTGCCAGCAGCCCGACTAGCGGGAGTTCTGAGCAGTTCTTC. Amino acids: CASSPTSGSSEQFF.

V usage is TRBV9 and J usage is TRBJ2-3; 7 bases map to TRBD2. The germline gives CDR1 SGDLS, CDR2 YYNGEE. After removal of 3 bases from V and 2 bases from J, the junction contained 9 bases not matched to a gene. The CDR3 runs to 16 residues. DNA of the CDR3: TGTGCCAGCAGCGCTAGCGGACGTATAACCACAGATACGCAGTATTTT. The encoded protein is CASSASGRITTDTQYF.

V is TRBV5-5 and J is TRBJ1-2, with no clear D. Germline CDR1 reads SGHKS; CDR2 reads YYEKEE (reference sequence). This CDR3 has 13 amino acids. V dropped 0 bases and J dropped 3 bases, with 6 bases sitting between them. The CDR3 reads CASSLAQDYGYTF. Here the CDR3 DNA reads TGTGCCAGCAGCTTGGCCCAAGACTATGGCTACACCTTC. Using reference TRBV5-5 and TRBJ1-2 for the parts outside the CDR3, the full variable domain is DAGVTQSPTHLIKTRGQQVTLRCSPISGHKSVSWYQQVLGQGPQFIFQYYEKEERGRGNFPDRFSARQFPNYSSELNVNALLLGDSALYLCASSLAQDYGYTFGSGTRLTVV.

The chain is built from TRBV5-1 and TRBJ2-2; D remains ambiguous. Germline V lookup: CDR1 SGHRS, CDR2 YFSETQ. This CDR3 contains 16 residues. The V and J ends lost 4 bases and 0 bases respectively, with 13 bases between them. CDR3 coding DNA: TGCGCCAGCAGCCCAATGACGGCCGCGAACACCGGGGAGCTGTTTTTT. It specifies CASSPMTAANTGELFF.

This chain uses TRBV19 with TRBJ1-6; D is uncertain. Germline V gene sequence: CDR1 LNHDA, CDR2 SQIVND (reference sequence). The V gene lost 3 bases and the J gene lost 4 bases, with 7 bases spanning the gap. The CDR3 loop spans 14 amino acids. CDR3 sequence reads: CASSMGRYNSPLHF. The CDR3, as DNA: TGTGCCAGTAGTATGGGGAGGTATAATTCACCCCTCCACTTT.

A single count supports this clone. The gene calls are TRBV25-1 and TRBJ1-1, with D hard to call. Germline CDR1 is MGHDK and CDR2 is SYGVNS. This CDR3 is built from 13 residues. Trimming left V 6 bases short and J 6 bases short, with 14 bases between. The CDR3 region is CASSPRTFSEAFF. CDR3 sequence (DNA): TGTGCCAGCAGCCCCAGGACCTTTTCTGAAGCTTTCTTT.

The chain links TRBV11-2 to TRBJ1-1; D not certain. Germline V lookup: CDR1 SGHAT, CDR2 FQNNGV. CDR3 length: 14 residues. V dropped 5 bases and J dropped 2 bases, with 12 bases sitting between them. CDR3 nucleotide sequence: TGTGCCAGCAGCCGGACGGCGACCAACACTGAAGCTTTCTTT. This codes for CASSRTATNTEAFF. The entire variable domain, with the rest obtained from reference TRBV11-2 and TRBJ1-1, is as follows: EAGVAQSPRYKIIEKRQSVAFWCNPISGHATLYWYQQILGQGPKLLIQFQNNGVVDDSQLPKDRFSAERLKGVDSTLKIQPAKLEDSAVYLCASSRTATNTEAFFGQGTRLTVV.

This sequence joins TRBV5-4 and TRBJ1-1; no clear D. V was trimmed by 2 bases and J by 0 bases, leaving 5 bases between them. Germline CDR1 is SGHNT and CDR2 is YYREEE (reference sequence). This CDR3 spans 13 amino acids. CDR3 residues: CASSLTMNTEAFF. The CDR3 coding sequence is TGTGCCAGCAGCTTAACCATGAACACTGAAGCTTTCTTT. Full variable domain (rest looked up from reference TRBV5-4 and TRBJ1-1): ETGVTQSPTHLIKTRGQQVTLRCSSQSGHNTVSWYQQALGQGPQFIFQYYREEENGRGNFPPRFSGLQFPNYSSELNVNALELDDSALYLCASSLTMNTEAFFGQGTRLTVV.

The V gene is TRBV28, the J gene TRBJ1-6; 7 bases agree with TRBD1. V lost 9 bases to trimming and J lost 9 bases; unmatched junction nucleotides: 5. Per the germline V gene, CDR1 is MDHEN and CDR2 is SYDVKM. The CDR3 runs 12 residues. The CDR3 here is CASRQGVSPLHF. CDR3 nucleotide sequence: TGTGCCAGTAGACAGGGAGTTTCACCCCTCCACTTT. The complete variable domain, with remaining parts taken from reference TRBV28 and TRBJ1-6, reads DVKVTQSSRYLVKRTGEKVFLECVQDMDHENMFWYRQDPGLGLRLIYFSYDVKMKEKGDIPEGYSVSREKKERFSLILESASTNQTSMYLCASRQGVSPLHFGNGTRLTVT.

This chain joins TRBV6-1 and TRBJ1-5; a possible D gene is TRBD1 (6 bases). CDR3 size: 13 residues. Germline CDR1 MNHNS, CDR2 SASEGT. V lost 2 bases to trimming and J lost 11 bases, with 13 bases between them. CDR3 DNA sequence: TGTGCCAGCAGTGAAACGCAGGGGAGGGCCCAGCATTTT. This encodes CASSETQGRAQHF.

This rearrangement joins TRBV7-2 to TRBJ1-4; 8 nucleotides align to TRBD1. CDR3 length equals 15 residues. V was clipped by 6 bases and J by 8 bases; unmatched bases: 11. Germline CDR1 is SGHTA and CDR2 is FQGNSA. Written as DNA, the CDR3 is TGTGCCAGCAGTCCACAGACAGGGGCTTCCGAAAAACTGTTTTTT. Its protein product is CASSPQTGASEKLFF.

This chain uses TRBV6-5 with TRBJ1-4, with 8 bases lining up with TRBD1. The CDR3 sequence is 14 residues long. Germline values: CDR1 MNHEY, CDR2 SVGAGI. Trimming removed 3 bases from V and 7 bases from J; junction bases left unmatched: 4. The CDR3 reads CASSYGTGGEKLFF. The CDR3 DNA reads as TGTGCCAGCAGTTATGGAACAGGGGGTGAAAAACTGTTTTTT.

The genes are TRBV12-3 or TRBV12-4 and TRBJ1-3, with D unresolved. V lost 6 bases and J 0 bases, leaving 6 bases between the germline ends. The length of the CDR3 is 13 residues. The CDR3 reads CASRAVSGNTIYF. CDR3 DNA: TGTGCCAGCAGAGCAGTCTCTGGAAACACCATATATTTT.

V is TRBV9 and J is TRBJ2-3; maybe TRBD1 (5 bases). Germline CDR1 is SGDLS and CDR2 is YYNGEE. With 2 bases removed from V and 4 bases from J, the gap between germline ends came to 11 bases. CDR3 length equals 14 residues. The CDR3 DNA follows: TGTGCCAGCAGCGTCACGACAGAGTCAGATACGCAGTATTTT. Translation: CASSVTTESDTQYF.

In DNA form, the CDR3 reads TGCGCCAGCAGCTTGGATGGCGGGACCTACGAGCAGTACTTC. As protein: CASSLDGGTYEQYF. The chain joins TRBV5-1 to TRBJ2-7, with a weak D call TRBD2 (6 bases). This CDR3 has 14 residues. CDR1 and CDR2 (germline): SGHRS, YFSETQ. The V end lost 0 bases, the J end lost 2 bases, and 9 bases lay between the germline ends.

The J gene is TRBJ2-6, the V gene TRBV3-1 (or the pseudogene TRBV3-2); D is undetermined. The CDR3 is 15 residues long. CDR1 is LGHDT and CDR2 is YNNKEL in the germline V gene (reference sequence). V dropped 3 bases and J dropped 2 bases, with 8 bases sitting between them. The CDR3 nucleotides read TGTGCCAGCAGCCAGGAGATTGCTGGGGCCAACGTCCTGACTTTC. As protein: CASSQEIAGANVLTF.

The chain is built from TRBV12-5 and TRBJ1-5; D not resolved. Germline lookup yields CDR1 LGHNT and CDR2 FRNRAP. Trimming took 5 bases from V and 3 from J, leaving 5 bases between them. The CDR3 has 12 amino acids. CDR3 loop: CASGLSNQPQHF. As DNA, the CDR3 is TGTGCTAGTGGTCTTTCCAATCAGCCCCAGCATTTT.

The chain combines TRBV11-2 with TRBJ2-1; perhaps TRBD2 as D (6 bases). CDR1 is SGHAT, CDR2 FQNNGV, per germline. The V gene lost 5 bases and the J gene lost 3 bases, with 14 bases spanning the gap. CDR3 size: 15 residues. In nucleotides, the CDR3 is TGTGCCAGCAGCCCCGAGGGGAGGAACTACAATGAGCAGTTCTTC. Translation: CASSPEGRNYNEQFF.

The V and J genes are TRBV19 and TRBJ1-2; D is unresolved. Germline CDR1 LNHDA, CDR2 SQIVND (reference sequence). The ends were cut back, 0 bases at V and 4 bases at J, with 6 bases in the middle. The CDR3 contains 13 residues. CDR3 DNA: TGTGCCAGTAGTATAGAGTGGGCCTATGGCTACACCTTC. Translating it yields CASSIEWAYGYTF.

The V gene is TRBV7-8, the J gene TRBJ2-7; 8 nucleotides agree with TRBD1. Trimming removed 7 bases from V and 4 bases from J; junction bases left unmatched: 6. Germline-derived CDR1 and CDR2 are SGHVS and FQNEAQ. This CDR3 has 13 amino acids. The CDR3 loop reads CASTWTGSYEQYF. The CDR3 region has the DNA TGTGCCAGCACCTGGACAGGGTCGTACGAGCAGTACTTC.

The V gene is TRBV20-1, the J gene TRBJ1-6, with TRBD1 matching over 7 bases. In germline, CDR1 is DFQATT, CDR2 SNEGSKA (reference sequence). Trimming cost V 5 bases and J 11 bases; bases outside gene matches: 3. The CDR3 totals 11 residues. CDR3 sequence: CSASTGTPLHF. CDR3 coding DNA: TGCAGTGCTTCGACAGGGACACCCCTCCACTTT.

The chain combines TRBV28 with TRBJ2-3, with D perhaps matching TRBD2 (5 bases). Germline CDR1 is MDHEN and CDR2 is SYDVKM. This CDR3 region has 18 residues. With 2 bases removed from V and 2 bases from J, the gap between germline ends came to 20 bases. The CDR3 nucleotides are TGTGCCAGCAGTTTACCCCATCCGGGTCTAGCCTACACAGATACGCAGTATTTT. Translation gives CASSLPHPGLAYTDTQYF. Full variable domain (remainder filled in from reference TRBV28 and TRBJ2-3): DVKVTQSSRYLVKRTGEKVFLECVQDMDHENMFWYRQDPGLGLRLIYFSYDVKMKEKGDIPEGYSVSREKKERFSLILESASTNQTSMYLCASSLPHPGLAYTDTQYFGPGTRLTVL.

This chain connects TRBV28 to TRBJ1-5; 10 nucleotides agree with TRBD1. This CDR3 region has 15 residues. Germline V gene data show CDR1 as MDHEN and CDR2 as SYDVKM. Losses at the gene ends were 3 bases for V and 6 bases for J; bases not matched to a gene: 5. The CDR3 sequence is CASSLTGGFGQPQHF. CDR3 nucleotide sequence: TGTGCCAGCAGTTTGACAGGGGGCTTTGGTCAGCCCCAGCATTTT.

The rearrangement links TRBV7-9 to TRBJ1-3, with unresolved D. In germline, CDR1 is SEHNR, CDR2 FQNEAQ (reference sequence). Trimming pared 7 bases from V and 0 bases from J, leaving 10 bases between. CDR3 length equals 14 residues. DNA for the CDR3: TGTGCCAGCAACCCTAGGAGCTCTGGAAACACCATATATTTT. Translating it yields CASNPRSSGNTIYF.

The chain employs TRBV28 and TRBJ1-5; D is ambiguous. The V end lost 6 bases, the J end lost 0 bases, and 15 bases lay between the germline ends. The CDR3 runs 16 residues. Germline values: CDR1 MDHEN, CDR2 SYDVKM. CDR3 sequence: CASRTWGVYSNQPQHF. For the CDR3, the DNA is TGTGCCAGCAGGACCTGGGGAGTTTATAGCAATCAGCCCCAGCATTTT.

The V call is TRBV19, the J call TRBJ2-7; possible D gene TRBD1, 5 bases. The V and J ends lost 7 bases and 6 bases respectively, with 10 bases between them. There are 11 residues in the CDR3. Germline V lookup: CDR1 LNHDA, CDR2 SQIVND (reference sequence). The CDR3 DNA reads TGTGCCAGTAAAGGAAGGGGCGAGCAGTACTTC. Its protein product is CASKGRGEQYF.